This section outlines one T cell receptor beta chain sequence together with its context. Its antigen target is currently unknown. One base away there is no much larger clone; base qualities are not given. Without any cell sorting, total RNA and DNA were co-extracted from about 20-30 mg of bulk tissue using the AllPrep DNA/RNA mini kit. Surgical resection was performed in China between 2015 and March 2016 on 5 or 6 patients with histopathologically diagnosed primary liver carcinoma. Patients had chronic HBV infection and were treatment-naive at sampling. Each tumor was sampled at five spatially separated regions: the tumor centre plus the superior, inferior, left-lateral and right-lateral poles. More than 75% viable tumor cells were found by histology in every tumor sample. Each fresh piece of tumor and adjacent tissue was cut in two, with one half stored in RNAlater at -80 degrees C and the other half sent for histology.

This specimen comes from a study of tumor-infiltrating lymphocytes in primary liver carcinoma (dated by TCRdb to 2016 to 2017). Context from the whole study: The five patients, three men and two women aged 30 to 69 years, had hepatocellular carcinoma (four) or combined HCC and intrahepatic cholangiocarcinoma (one). TCRbeta repertoire sequencing covered 35 specimens from 5 patients: roughly 25 tumor regions, 5 adjacent noncancerous liver tissues and 5 peripheral blood samples. Repertoires from technical replicates were highly reproducible, with mean shared-clone rates about 0.9 and correlation coefficients above 0.95. TCRbeta repertoire sequencing, expression microarrays and whole-exome sequencing were combined in the study across five regions of each liver tumor, with adjacent normal tissue and blood also included. The five patients had tumors of stage T1-T3 N0M0, with maximum diameters ranging from 4.2 to 10 cm. Each sample produced about 3.5 to 8 million productive TCRbeta reads, and read depth showed no significant difference between tissue types. The roughly 25 tumor region samples were profiled with Agilent mRNA microarrays so that TCRbeta repertoire diversity could be related to the local molecular phenotype.

The germline V gene yields LGHNA for CDR1 and YNFKEQ for CDR2. V and J are trimmed by 3 bases and 6 bases, and the gene matches miss 12 bases of the junction. The CDR3 runs 17 amino acids, cysteine and phenylalanine included. Only the CDR3 part of the read is kept: 51 bases, read in frame from the first base. The study at large found these results: Consistent with antigen-driven expansion, pairs of tumor regions showed higher repertoire overlap (mean around 36%) than either tumor-adjacent pairs (approximately 17%) or tumor-blood pairs (about 15%). Compared with blood, tumors had a significantly larger share of the repertoire taken up by the top 250 clones (p = 0.039). Comparison of CD4+ and CD8+ T cell repertoires was precluded by the use of bulk unsorted samples. Only roughly 7-25% of top clones appeared in all five regions of a tumor, which suggests that tumor-infiltrating T cells are spatially heterogeneous. Only 4 or 5 patients were included in the study, and the authors note that the findings should be validated in a larger study. Because only the TCR beta chain was sequenced and unpaired alpha chains were not captured, true repertoire diversity is likely underestimated.

TCRbeta-specific cDNA was reverse-transcribed from 500 to 550 ng total RNA using a constant-region primer and ProtoScript II reverse transcriptase. Three nested multiplex PCR rounds, following a slightly modified ARM-PCR procedure, were used to build the TCRbeta libraries. The first two PCR rounds used multiplex TRBV1-TRBV30 forward primers with a Cbeta reverse primer, each for around 10 cycles. Sample barcodes and Illumina adapters were attached in a final 25-cycle PCR using Deep VentR polymerase. Before sequencing, amplicons of 200-500 bp were purified from gel using a QIAquick gel extraction kit. The TCRbeta amplicons were sequenced with 250-bp paired-end reads on an Illumina HiSeq 2500. On the authors' methods: Quality trimming of reads was performed with Trimmomatic v0.33, and paired reads were merged with FLASH v1.2.11 so that full CDR3 sequences could be recovered. V, D and J germline segments were assigned to the rearranged TCRbeta sequences using MiGEC v1.2.1b. Clonotype statistics, along with Shannon-Wiener diversity indices, were calculated using VDJtools v1.0.0. Except for diversity analysis, only each sample's 250 most abundant clonotypes were used in subsequent analyses to reduce sampling bias. The public reads were reanalyzed by TCRdb: fastp trimming at Q25, MiXCR alignment, in-frame beta chains only. Entries are consolidated by CDR3 protein sequence, retaining the most common genes and DNA. TCRdb's processing, not the authors' own work, is the source of the V and J calls. In all, the sample holds about 78,000 distinct CDR3 sequences, and 60% to 80% of those were seen once. Of the sample, approximately 14% falls within the top ten clones.

The sequence derives from a woman between 55 and 75 years old with primary liver carcinoma and hepatitis B virus infection. The V and J segments used are TRBV4-2 and TRBJ2-1; 9 nucleotides in the junction match TRBD2. The sequenced material came from liver tumor tissue from sampling region 4. The cell subset or site label here, explained by the study, means: tumor region T4, right-lateral pole. This receptor has the CDR3 CASSQDSLAGTCNEQFF. The DNA sequence reads TGTGCCAGCAGCCAGGATTCCCTAGCGGGAACGTGCAATGAGCAGTTCTTC.